These 28 T cell receptor beta chains were sequenced from one sample in a study of CXCR3-negative and CXCR3-positive naive CD8 T cells. Study-wide findings and caveats: Naive CXCR3-positive cells had TRB CDR3s more hydrophobic than those of CXCR3-negative naive cells.

Antigen specificity for these receptors is unknown. Via 5' RACE with UMI labels, TRB cDNA libraries were prepared. With the 5' RACE reads reprocessed, TCRdb shows one record per CDR3 protein and no DNA. This table holds fewer than 90,000 distinct CDR3 sequences. Sample: naive CXCR3+ CD8+ T cells from blood. Specified subset: CD45RO-CCR7+CD27+CD95- naive CD8+ T cells expressing CXCR3 (TNR3+). These TCRs come from a human donor in good health. Some clones in this sample may be carry-over from other donors' samples.

The chain carries TRBV30 and TRBJ2-7. CDR1 and CDR2 (germline): GTSNPN, SVGIG (reference sequence). The CDR3 length is 14 residues. The CDR3 loop is CAWSPIPATYEQYF.

The chain combines TRBV12-3 or TRBV12-4 with TRBJ2-5; the TCRdb call, TRBD1, lacks DNA for checking. The CDR3 has 15 amino acids. The CDR3 loop is CASSNQQDLQETQYF.

The chain links TRBV6-6 to TRBJ2-1; TCRdb returns TRBD1, unconfirmable since there is no DNA. This CDR3 is 15 amino acids long. CDR1 and CDR2 from the germline V gene are MNHNY and SVGAGI (reference sequence). CDR3 in amino acids: CASSYSMGALNEQFF.

The chain recombines TRBV12-3 or TRBV12-4 with TRBJ1-5; TCRdb's D call of TRBD1 is untestable without DNA. This CDR3 is built from 15 residues. CDR3 sequence reads: CASSPGPLSNQPQHF.

The rearrangement joins TRBV20-1 to TRBJ2-2. Germline lookup yields CDR1 DFQATT and CDR2 SNEGSKA (reference sequence). CDR3 length: 14 amino acids. The chain's CDR3 is CSASLVGVTGELFF.

This sequence joins TRBV7-9 and TRBJ2-1; TCRdb outputs TRBD2, but without DNA this stays unchecked. This CDR3 comprises 21 residues. Per the germline V gene, CDR1 is SEHNR and CDR2 is FQNEAQ (reference sequence). The chain's CDR3 is CASSYRVLAGGPKAYYNEQFF.

The chain carries TRBV4-1 and TRBJ1-1; TCRdb outputs TRBD1, but without DNA this stays unchecked. Germline values: CDR1 MGHRA, CDR2 YSYEKL. The CDR3 has 15 residues. CDR3 in amino acids: CASSQHRETNTEAFF.

V and J are TRBV5-1 and TRBJ2-2. There are 16 residues in the CDR3. Per the germline V gene, CDR1 is SGHRS and CDR2 is YFSETQ. The CDR3 sequence is CASSPRNPDFDGELFF. The whole variable domain, filled in from reference TRBV5-1 and TRBJ2-2, reads KAGVTQTPRYLIKTRGQQVTLSCSPISGHRSVSWYQQTPGQGLQFLFEYFSETQRNKGNFPGRFSGRQFSNSRSEMNVSTLELGDSALYLCASSPRNPDFDGELFFGEGSRLTVL.

V is TRBV4-1 and J is TRBJ2-1; lacking DNA, the TRBD2 call made by TCRdb goes unchecked. In germline, CDR1 is MGHRA, CDR2 YSYEKL. The CDR3 is 15 residues long. Here the CDR3 reads CASSQDDWEGNEQFF.

The chain links TRBV28 to TRBJ2-3; TCRdb returns TRBD1, unconfirmable since there is no DNA. The CDR3 contains 14 residues. Germline CDR1 is MDHEN and CDR2 is SYDVKM. The CDR3 reads CASSPGPHTDTQYF.

The V call is TRBV20-1, the J call TRBJ2-7; TCRdb's D call of TRBD2 is untestable without DNA. CDR3 size: 15 residues. The germline V gene encodes CDR1 DFQATT and CDR2 SNEGSKA (reference sequence). CDR3: CSVPGLAGSSYEQYF.

The V gene is TRBV28, the J gene TRBJ2-1; TCRdb proposes TRBD2, but this gene call is untestable without DNA. Germline CDR1 is MDHEN and CDR2 is SYDVKM. This CDR3 comprises 16 residues. This CDR3 is CASSRDLLAGYNEQFF.

The chain recombines TRBV5-6 with TRBJ2-2; TCRdb proposes TRBD2, but this gene call is untestable without DNA. Germline V lookup: CDR1 SGHDT, CDR2 YYEEEE. CDR3 length equals 17 residues. The CDR3 protein is CASSSGGGEIGTGELFF.

J is TRBJ2-1 and V is TRBV29-1; TCRdb gives TRBD2 as the D gene, but with no DNA this cannot be confirmed. The CDR3 loop spans 13 amino acids. The germline gives CDR1 SQVTM, CDR2 ANQGSEA. The CDR3 sequence: CSVGQAGGLEQFF.

The rearrangement links TRBV28 to TRBJ2-7; TCRdb outputs TRBD1, but without DNA this stays unchecked. The CDR3 contains 15 residues. The germline V gene has CDR1 MDHEN and CDR2 SYDVKM. The CDR3 spells CASSLPGQGHYEQYF.

Here the CDR3 reads CSVEDTNTEAFF. The rearrangement joins TRBV29-1 to TRBJ1-1. The V gene's germline CDR1 is SQVTM and CDR2 ANQGSEA. The CDR3 length is 12 residues.

This chain connects TRBV4-3 to TRBJ1-2; TCRdb's assignment of TRBD1 cannot be checked, as there is no DNA. The CDR3 is made up of 15 amino acids. CDR1 is LGHNA, CDR2 YSLEER, per germline. The CDR3 spells CASSQDLAGVGGYTF.

The chain is built from TRBV6-2 or TRBV6-3 and TRBJ2-7. The germline V gene encodes CDR1 MNHEY and CDR2 SVGEGT. CDR3 size: 16 residues. This CDR3 is CASSYSSDESSYEQYF.

The V gene is TRBV5-5, the J gene TRBJ1-2; TCRdb gives TRBD1 as the D gene, but with no DNA this cannot be confirmed. Per the germline V gene, CDR1 is SGHKS and CDR2 is YYEKEE (reference sequence). The CDR3 spans 17 residues. The CDR3 region is CASSSSPPGQFNYGYTF.

This chain joins TRBV10-3 and TRBJ2-7; the TCRdb call, TRBD2, lacks DNA for checking. The CDR3 runs 15 residues. The germline V gene encodes CDR1 ENHRY and CDR2 SYGVKD. CDR3 in amino acids: CAISDATGPFYEQYF.

The chain combines TRBV6-1 with TRBJ2-1; as DNA is missing, the TRBD1 call by TCRdb cannot be tested. This CDR3 spans 14 amino acids. Per germline, CDR1 MNHNS and CDR2 SASEGT. CDR3 in amino acids: CASSAYTGYNEQFF.

The chain has TRBV7-6 and TRBJ2-7; the TCRdb call, TRBD1, lacks DNA for checking. CDR1 and CDR2 (germline): SGHVS, FNYEAQ. The CDR3 consists of 16 residues. Here the CDR3 reads CASSLGAGQGYYEQYF. Supplemented by reference TRBV7-6 and TRBJ2-7, the full variable domain reads GAGVSQSPRYKVTKRGQDVALRCDPISGHVSLYWYRQALGQGPEFLTYFNYEAQQDKSGLPNDRFSAERPEGSISTLTIQRTEQRDSAMYRCASSLGAGQGYYEQYFGPGTRLTVT.

The chain carries TRBV12-3 or TRBV12-4 and TRBJ2-1; the TCRdb D gene call, TRBD2, has no DNA to confirm it. CDR3 length equals 18 residues. CDR3 protein: CASSSLTSGDPEGNEQFF.

The chain links TRBV7-9 to TRBJ1-2; absent DNA, TCRdb's TRBD1 call cannot be checked. In germline, CDR1 is SEHNR, CDR2 FQNEAQ (reference sequence). This CDR3 contains 14 residues. CDR3 sequence reads: CASSFAGINYGYTF.

V usage is TRBV20-1 and J usage is TRBJ2-5; TCRdb's assignment of TRBD1 cannot be checked, as there is no DNA. Germline V gives CDR1 DFQATT, CDR2 SNEGSKA (reference sequence). This CDR3 comprises 13 residues. The CDR3 spells CSASSRAPSLQYF.

The genes are TRBV25-1 and TRBJ1-6. Germline CDR1 is MGHDK and CDR2 is SYGVNS. CDR3 length equals 14 residues. The CDR3 is CASSEWGGNSPLHF.

The rearrangement uses TRBV7-2 and TRBJ2-3; the D call of TRBD2 rests on TCRdb alone, since no DNA is present to check it. CDR1 SGHTA and CDR2 FQGNSA come from the germline V gene. The CDR3 runs 17 residues. This CDR3 reads CASSLARRVTYTDTQYF. The full variable domain, completed using reference TRBV7-2 and TRBJ2-3, is GAGVSQSPSNKVTEKGKDVELRCDPISGHTALYWYRQSLGQGLEFLIYFQGNSAPDKSGLPSDRFSAERTGGSVSTLTIQRTQQEDSAVYLCASSLARRVTYTDTQYFGPGTRLTVL.

This chain joins TRBV14 and TRBJ2-7. Germline assignment: CDR1 SGHDN and CDR2 FVKESK. The CDR3 is 15 amino acids. The chain's CDR3 is CASSQARLTPHEQYF.